Presented here are 26 T cell receptor beta chains from one specimen sequenced in a study of blood T cell repertoires in COVID-19. Produced via immunoSEQ multiplex PCR; TCRdb's table is partial and in-frame only. The sample contains around 270,000 clones, about nine tenths of which appear only once. The sample consisted of peripheral blood. The receptors come from a person aged 18-29 years with COVID-19, enrolled during active disease.

V and J are TRBV7-2 and TRBJ2-3, with 7 positions matching TRBD2. This CDR3 is 18 amino acids long. From germline, CDR1 is SGHTA and CDR2 FQGNSA. J gave up 2 bases and V 1 base, and 12 bases lay outside the gene matches. This chain's CDR3 is CASSLELVRELTTDTQYF. Here the CDR3 DNA reads TGTGCCAGCAGCTTAGAATTGGTGCGGGAGTTAACCACAGATACGCAGTATTTT.

This rearrangement joins TRBV5-1 to TRBJ2-7; D ambiguous. Germline V gene lookup returns CDR1 SGHRS and CDR2 YFSETQ. CDR3 length: 15 residues. Trimming cost V 5 bases and J 0 bases, with 15 bases left between them. The CDR3 region is CASSSDGLSSYEQYF. The CDR3 DNA follows: TGCGCCAGCAGTTCCGACGGGTTGAGCTCCTACGAGCAGTACTTC.

This sequence joins TRBV24-1 and TRBJ2-3; 10 bases align to TRBD2. This CDR3 is 16 amino acids long. The V gene's germline CDR1 is KGHDR and CDR2 SFDVKD. With V trimmed by 5 bases and J by 1 base, 5 bases remained unmatched. CDR3 sequence (DNA): TGTGCCACCAGTGGGGGAGGGACTAGCGGCACAGATACGCAGTATTTT. It yields the protein CATSGGGTSGTDTQYF.

The CDR3 reads CASSQDNYAWGGNSYEQYF. The CDR3 nucleotides read TGTGCCAGCAGCCAAGACAACTACGCTTGGGGAGGAAACTCCTACGAGCAGTACTTC. The chain joins TRBV3-1 (or the pseudogene TRBV3-2) to TRBJ2-7, with a weak D call TRBD2 (6 bases). The CDR3 has 19 amino acids. From germline, CDR1 is LGHDT and CDR2 YNNKEL (reference sequence). The V end lost 0 bases, the J end lost 0 bases, and 21 bases lay between the germline ends.

The rearrangement joins TRBV27 to TRBJ1-6; unclear D gene. The CDR3 consists of 8 residues. Germline-derived CDR1 and CDR2 are MNHEY and SMNVEV (reference sequence). Trimming cost V 10 bases and J 12 bases, with 4 bases left between them. CDR3 in DNA: TGTGCCACCCGACCCCTCCACTTT. Its translation is CATRPLHF.

This chain connects TRBV4-1 to TRBJ2-2; D may be TRBD2 (6 bases). CDR3 length: 14 residues. Per germline, CDR1 MGHRA and CDR2 YSYEKL. V shed 6 bases and J shed 6 bases, with 14 bases lying between them. Here the CDR3 reads CASSIVRGSGELFF. CDR3 sequence (DNA): TGCGCCAGCAGTATTGTTCGGGGGTCCGGGGAGCTGTTTTTT.

The chain recombines TRBV27 with TRBJ2-6; possibly TRBD1 for D (6 bases). The CDR3 loop spans 19 amino acids. Germline V gene data show CDR1 as MNHEY and CDR2 as SMNVEV (reference sequence). V lost 1 base, J lost 2 bases, and 18 bases lay in between. This CDR3 is CASSLLVDRLNAGANVLTF. CDR3 coding DNA: TGTGCCAGCAGTTTATTAGTTGACAGGCTCAACGCTGGGGCCAACGTCCTGACTTTC.

In DNA, the CDR3 is TGTGCCAGCTCACCACCCTCAGCGGACAATGAGCAGTTCTTC. Its protein is CASSPPSADNEQFF. The V call is TRBV18, the J call TRBJ2-1; D may be TRBD2 (5 bases). The CDR3 spans 14 residues. From germline, CDR1 is KGHSH and CDR2 LQKENI. V shed 0 bases and J shed 5 bases, with 8 bases lying between them.

The rearrangement links TRBV6-1 to TRBJ1-2, with D perhaps TRBD1 (6 bases). CDR1 and CDR2 (germline): MNHNS, SASEGT. The V end was cut by 3 bases, the J end by 0 bases, with 11 bases between. CDR3 length equals 15 residues. In nucleotides, the CDR3 is TGTGCCAGCAGTGAGCCGACAGGACCTAACTATGGCTACACCTTC. Protein product: CASSEPTGPNYGYTF.

V gene TRBV7-2 combines with J gene TRBJ1-1, with TRBD1 as a possible D gene (5 bases). Trimming shortened V by 2 bases and J by 4 bases, and 11 bases separated the two germline ends. The CDR3 runs 14 residues. Germline assignment: CDR1 SGHTA and CDR2 FQGNSA. The CDR3 region has the DNA TGTGCCAGCAGCTTAAGTGGGGCAACCACTGAAGCTTTCTTT. Residues: CASSLSGATTEAFF.

The chain couples TRBV19 to TRBJ1-5; D uncertain. CDR1 and CDR2 from the germline V gene are LNHDA and SQIVND (reference sequence). Trimming took 1 base from V and 4 from J, leaving 11 bases between them. The CDR3 spans 15 residues. The CDR3 here is CASSIGTALNQPQHF. CDR3 bases: TGTGCCAGTAGTATAGGTACAGCTTTAAATCAGCCCCAGCATTTT.

The rearrangement links TRBV2 to TRBJ1-5; 8 bases align to TRBD1. The germline V gene encodes CDR1 SNHLY and CDR2 FYNNEI. The CDR3 length is 15 residues. V shed 8 bases and J 6 bases; nucleotides not matched to a gene: 12. CDR3 loop: CASCFDRGSGQPQHF. DNA of the CDR3: TGTGCCAGCTGTTTTGACAGGGGATCGGGTCAGCCCCAGCATTTT. Together with reference TRBV2 and TRBJ1-5, the CDR3 gives the full variable domain: EPEVTQTPSHQVTQMGQEVILRCVPISNHLYFYWYRQILGQKVEFLVSFYNNEISEKSEIFDDQFSVERPDGSNFTLKIRSTKLEDSAMYFCASCFDRGSGQPQHFGDGTRLSIL.

V gene TRBV7-6 combines with J gene TRBJ1-4, with a weak D call TRBD1 (6 bases). V was cut by 1 base and J by 4 bases, with 13 bases left in between. The CDR3 has 16 amino acids. Germline CDR1 SGHVS, CDR2 FNYEAQ. The CDR3: CASSLGGRGVNEKLFF. CDR3 coding DNA: TGTGCCAGCAGCTTAGGGGGCAGGGGAGTTAATGAAAAACTGTTTTTT.

The rearrangement links TRBV7-3 to TRBJ2-2, with 9 bases aligning to TRBD1. Trimming cost V 5 bases and J 7 bases; bases outside gene matches: 8. This CDR3 spans 15 amino acids. From germline, CDR1 is SGHTA and CDR2 FQGTGA. CDR3 residues: CASSEDRGGFGELFF. DNA of the CDR3: TGTGCCAGCAGCGAGGACAGGGGAGGATTCGGGGAGCTGTTTTTT.

The chain has TRBV28 and TRBJ2-7, with TRBD2 matching 8 bases. This CDR3 has 17 amino acids. The germline gives CDR1 MDHEN, CDR2 SYDVKM. V gave up 5 bases and J gave up 1 base; unmatched junction bases: 13. This CDR3 is CASSANRAGLVSYEQYF. The CDR3 nucleotides read TGTGCCAGCAGTGCAAACCGGGCGGGACTAGTTTCCTACGAGCAGTACTTC.

This chain's CDR3 is CASSSGLANTGELFF. The DNA for the CDR3 is TGCGCCAGCAGTTCAGGACTGGCGAACACCGGGGAGCTGTTTTTT. This rearrangement joins TRBV23-1 to TRBJ2-2; D possibly corresponds to TRBD2 (5 bases). TRBV23-1 is noted as an ORF with a role that remains uncertain. V lost 5 bases and J lost 0, with 10 bases in between. There are 15 residues in the CDR3.

This rearrangement joins TRBV7-9 to TRBJ2-7; the match to TRBD1 covers 10 bases. Germline trimming cut 5 bases from V and 7 bases from J; bases unmatched to any gene: 11. Germline-derived CDR1 and CDR2 are SEHNR and FQNEAQ (reference sequence). The CDR3 extends over 15 amino acids. CDR3 protein: CASSLHEGQGLEQYF. The CDR3 DNA sequence: TGTGCCAGCAGCCTTCACGAGGGACAGGGGCTTGAGCAGTACTTC.

This sequence joins TRBV5-1 and TRBJ2-3; D may be TRBD2 (5 bases). From germline, CDR1 is SGHRS and CDR2 YFSETQ. The V gene lost 4 bases and the J gene lost 4 bases, with 10 bases spanning the gap. CDR3 length: 13 residues. Written as DNA, the CDR3 is TGCGCCAGCAGCATACGACTATCAGATACGCAGTATTTT. It yields the protein CASSIRLSDTQYF.

CDR3 coding DNA: TGTGCCAGCAGCTCGGACCGCCGCGGGCTGTTCTTC. Amino acid sequence: CASSSDRRGLFF. The V gene is TRBV7-9, the J gene TRBJ2-1; TRBD2 is a possible D gene (5 bases). Trimming shortened V by 4 bases and J by 15 bases, and 16 bases separated the two germline ends. The CDR3 is 12 amino acids. Germline V gene data show CDR1 as SEHNR and CDR2 as FQNEAQ (reference sequence).

The chain recombines TRBV5-6 with TRBJ2-3, with D unclear. The CDR3 is 16 residues long. The germline V and J ends were trimmed by 4 bases and 1 base, with 16 bases remaining between them. Germline V lookup: CDR1 SGHDT, CDR2 YYEEEE. Written as DNA, the CDR3 is TGTGCCAGCAGCACCCAAGACGAGGCTCGCACAGATACGCAGTATTTT. This translates into CASSTQDEARTDTQYF.

The chain is built from TRBV9 and TRBJ2-3, with 7 bases identical to TRBD1. The V gene end was trimmed by 2 bases and the J gene end by 2 bases; junction bases not matched to a gene: 8. The CDR3 is 16 amino acids. Looked up from germline, CDR1 is SGDLS and CDR2 is YYNGEE. This chain's CDR3 is CASSVLPGGATDTQYF. CDR3 in DNA: TGTGCCAGCAGCGTTTTACCAGGGGGAGCCACAGATACGCAGTATTTT.

The chain carries TRBV28 and TRBJ1-5; the D gene is possibly TRBD1 (6 bases). The CDR3 sequence is 17 residues long. Trimming stripped 5 bases from V and 6 bases from J, with 23 bases between. Germline V lookup: CDR1 MDHEN, CDR2 SYDVKM. The CDR3 sequence: CASSPRGAGWFPQPQHF. CDR3 bases: TGTGCCAGCAGTCCCCGGGGGGCAGGGTGGTTCCCTCAGCCCCAGCATTTT.

The rearrangement uses TRBV5-1 and TRBJ2-1; 10 bases agree with TRBD2. Germline V gene sequence: CDR1 SGHRS, CDR2 YFSETQ. The CDR3 totals 19 residues. V trimming: 3 bases; J trimming: 3 bases; junction bases outside the gene matches: 15. CDR3 nucleotides: TGCGCCAGCAGCTCCTCAGGGGGACTAGCGTCGCACCTCTACAATGAGCAGTTCTTC. The encoded protein is CASSSSGGLASHLYNEQFF.

CDR3 region: CASSLVLQGSGNTIYF. CDR3 DNA: TGTGCCAGCAGCTTGGTCTTACAGGGCTCTGGAAACACCATATATTTT. The chain links TRBV5-4 to TRBJ1-3; a possible D gene is TRBD1 (6 bases). V was shortened by 0 bases and J by 0 bases, with 10 bases between the two germline ends. The CDR3 extends over 16 amino acids. Germline values: CDR1 SGHNT, CDR2 YYREEE (reference sequence).

The chain employs TRBV5-8 and TRBJ1-6, with a possible D match to TRBD1 (6 bases). Germline assignment: CDR1 SGHTS and CDR2 YDEGEE. Trimming stripped 1 base from V and 12 bases from J, with 20 bases between. The CDR3 extends over 16 amino acids. The CDR3 region has the DNA TGTGCCAGCAGCTTGATCGGGGGGGGCCGCTTTATACCCCTCCACTTT. This gives the protein CASSLIGGGRFIPLHF.

This sequence joins TRBV30 and TRBJ1-1; D not certain. This CDR3 contains 12 residues. Germline V gene lookup returns CDR1 GTSNPN and CDR2 SVGIG (reference sequence). Trimming removed 3 bases from V and 1 base from J, with 6 bases in between. CDR3 sequence reads: CAWRASNTEAFF. The CDR3 nucleotides are TGTGCCTGGAGGGCCTCGAACACTGAAGCTTTCTTT.